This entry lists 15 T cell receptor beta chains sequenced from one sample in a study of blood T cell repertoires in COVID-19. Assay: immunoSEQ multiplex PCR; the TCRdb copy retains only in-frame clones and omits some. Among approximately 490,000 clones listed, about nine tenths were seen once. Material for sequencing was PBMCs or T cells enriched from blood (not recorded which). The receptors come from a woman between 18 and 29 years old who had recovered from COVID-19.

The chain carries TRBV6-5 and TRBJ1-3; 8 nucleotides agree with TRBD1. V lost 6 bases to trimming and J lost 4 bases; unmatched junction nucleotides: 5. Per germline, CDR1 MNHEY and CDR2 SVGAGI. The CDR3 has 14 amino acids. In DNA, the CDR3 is TGTGCCAGCAGCCGGGACAGGTCGGGAAACACCATATATTTT. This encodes CASSRDRSGNTIYF.

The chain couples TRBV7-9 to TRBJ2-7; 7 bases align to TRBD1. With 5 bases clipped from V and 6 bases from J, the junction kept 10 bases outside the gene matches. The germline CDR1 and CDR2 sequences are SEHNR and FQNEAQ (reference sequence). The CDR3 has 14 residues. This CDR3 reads CASSAYTGDGEQYF. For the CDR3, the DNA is TGTGCCAGCAGCGCTTACACAGGGGACGGCGAGCAGTACTTC. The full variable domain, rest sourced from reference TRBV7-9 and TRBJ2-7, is DTGVSQNPRHKITKRGQNVTFRCDPISEHNRLYWYRQTLGQGPEFLTYFQNEAQLEKSRLLSDRFSAERPKGSFSTLEIQRTEQGDSAMYLCASSAYTGDGEQYFGPGTRLTVT.

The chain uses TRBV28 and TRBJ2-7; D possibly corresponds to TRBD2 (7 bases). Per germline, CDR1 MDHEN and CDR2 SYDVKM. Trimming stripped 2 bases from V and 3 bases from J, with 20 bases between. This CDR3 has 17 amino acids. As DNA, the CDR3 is TGTGCCAGCAGTTTACACGCCTCTAGGGGGGGTGACTACGAGCAGTACTTC. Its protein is CASSLHASRGGDYEQYF.

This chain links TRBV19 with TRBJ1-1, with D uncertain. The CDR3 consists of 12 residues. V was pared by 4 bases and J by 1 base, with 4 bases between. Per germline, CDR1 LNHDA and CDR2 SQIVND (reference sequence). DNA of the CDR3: TGTGCCAGTAGTACAGGGAACACTGAAGCTTTCTTT. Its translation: CASSTGNTEAFF.

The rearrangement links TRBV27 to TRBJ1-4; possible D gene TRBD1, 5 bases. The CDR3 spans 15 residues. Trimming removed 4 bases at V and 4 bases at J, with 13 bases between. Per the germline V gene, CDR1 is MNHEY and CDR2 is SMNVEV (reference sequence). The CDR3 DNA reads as TGTGCCAGCAGTTCCTCCCGGGGGATTAATGAAAAACTGTTTTTT. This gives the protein CASSSSRGINEKLFF.

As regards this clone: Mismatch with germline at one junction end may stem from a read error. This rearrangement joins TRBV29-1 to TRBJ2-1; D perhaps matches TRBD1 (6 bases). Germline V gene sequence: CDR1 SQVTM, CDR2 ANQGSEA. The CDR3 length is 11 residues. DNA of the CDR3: TGCAGCGTTGAACAGGCGGCCAGGGGTATCTTC. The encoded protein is CSVEQAARGIF.

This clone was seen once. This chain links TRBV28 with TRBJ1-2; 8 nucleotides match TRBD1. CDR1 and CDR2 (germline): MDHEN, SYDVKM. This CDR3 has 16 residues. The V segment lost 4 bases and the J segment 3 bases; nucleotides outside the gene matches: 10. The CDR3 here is CASSWAGGPGDYGYTF. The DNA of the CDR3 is TGTGCCAGCAGTTGGGCAGGGGGCCCTGGCGACTATGGCTACACCTTC.

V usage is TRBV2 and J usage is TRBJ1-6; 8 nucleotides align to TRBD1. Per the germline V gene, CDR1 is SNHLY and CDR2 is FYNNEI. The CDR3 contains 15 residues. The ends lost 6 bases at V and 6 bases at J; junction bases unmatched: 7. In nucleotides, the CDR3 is TGTGCCAGCAGCCCGGAGACAGGGGCTAATTCACCCCTCCACTTT. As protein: CASSPETGANSPLHF. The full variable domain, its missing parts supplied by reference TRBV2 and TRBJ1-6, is EPEVTQTPSHQVTQMGQEVILRCVPISNHLYFYWYRQILGQKVEFLVSFYNNEISEKSEIFDDQFSVERPDGSNFTLKIRSTKLEDSAMYFCASSPETGANSPLHFGNGTRLTVT.

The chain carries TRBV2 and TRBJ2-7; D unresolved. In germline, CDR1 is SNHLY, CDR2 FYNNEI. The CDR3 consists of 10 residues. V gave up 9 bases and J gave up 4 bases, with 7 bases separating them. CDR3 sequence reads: CASARYEQYF. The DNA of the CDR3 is TGTGCCAGTGCTAGGTACGAGCAGTACTTC.

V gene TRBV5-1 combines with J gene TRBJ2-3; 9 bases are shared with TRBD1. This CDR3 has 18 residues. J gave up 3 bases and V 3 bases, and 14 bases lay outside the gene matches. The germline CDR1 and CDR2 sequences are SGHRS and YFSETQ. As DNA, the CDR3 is TGCGCCAGCAGCTACGAACCCCGACAGGGGGGGGTTACAGATACGCAGTATTTT. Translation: CASSYEPRQGGVTDTQYF.

CDR3 amino acids: CASRATGNYGYTF. DNA of the CDR3: TGTGCCAGCAGGGCGACAGGGAACTATGGCTACACCTTC. V usage is TRBV12-3 or TRBV12-4 and J usage is TRBJ1-2; 7 bases are a match to TRBD1. The CDR3 consists of 13 residues. Losses at the gene ends were 6 bases for V and 2 bases for J; bases not matched to a gene: 3.

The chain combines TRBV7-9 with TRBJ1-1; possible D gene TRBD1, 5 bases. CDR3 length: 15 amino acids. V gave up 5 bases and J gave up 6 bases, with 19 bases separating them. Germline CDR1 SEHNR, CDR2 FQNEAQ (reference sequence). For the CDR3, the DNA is TGTGCCAGCAGCCCGCGGGGCCTATTAGGCCCTGAAGCTTTCTTT. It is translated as CASSPRGLLGPEAFF.

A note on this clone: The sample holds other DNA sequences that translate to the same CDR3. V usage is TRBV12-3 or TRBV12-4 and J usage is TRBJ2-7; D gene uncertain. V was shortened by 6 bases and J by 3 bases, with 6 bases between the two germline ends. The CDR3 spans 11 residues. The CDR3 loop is CASSPGYEQYF. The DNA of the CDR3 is TGTGCCAGCAGCCCCGGCTACGAGCAGTACTTC.

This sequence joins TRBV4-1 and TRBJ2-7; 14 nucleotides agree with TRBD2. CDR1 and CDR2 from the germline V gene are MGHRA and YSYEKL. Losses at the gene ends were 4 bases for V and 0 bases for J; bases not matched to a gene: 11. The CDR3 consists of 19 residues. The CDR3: CASSRQGLAGALSSYEQYF. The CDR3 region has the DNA TGCGCCAGCAGCCGTCAGGGACTAGCGGGGGCCCTGAGCTCCTACGAGCAGTACTTC.

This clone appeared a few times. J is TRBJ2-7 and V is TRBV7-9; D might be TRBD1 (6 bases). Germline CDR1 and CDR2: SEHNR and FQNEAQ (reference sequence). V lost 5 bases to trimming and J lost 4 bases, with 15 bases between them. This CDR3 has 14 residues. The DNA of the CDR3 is TGTGCCAGCAGCCCGCGGACAGCGTTTTACGAGCAGTACTTC. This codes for CASSPRTAFYEQYF.